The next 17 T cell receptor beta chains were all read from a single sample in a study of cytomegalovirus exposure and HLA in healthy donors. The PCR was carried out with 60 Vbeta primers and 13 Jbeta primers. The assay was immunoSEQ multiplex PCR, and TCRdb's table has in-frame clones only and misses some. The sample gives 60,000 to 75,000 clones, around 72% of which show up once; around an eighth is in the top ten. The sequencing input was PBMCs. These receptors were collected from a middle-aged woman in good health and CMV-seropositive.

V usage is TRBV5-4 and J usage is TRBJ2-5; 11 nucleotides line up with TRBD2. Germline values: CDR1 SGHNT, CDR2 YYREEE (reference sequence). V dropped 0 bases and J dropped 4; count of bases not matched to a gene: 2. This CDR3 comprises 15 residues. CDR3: CASSLGLAGPETQYF. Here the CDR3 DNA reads TGTGCCAGCAGCTTGGGACTAGCGGGGCCAGAGACCCAGTACTTC.

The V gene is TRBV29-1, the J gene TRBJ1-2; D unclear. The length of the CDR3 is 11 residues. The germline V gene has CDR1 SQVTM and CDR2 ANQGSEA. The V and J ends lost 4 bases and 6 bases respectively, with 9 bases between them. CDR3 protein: CSVGQEDGYTF. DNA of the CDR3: TGCAGCGTTGGGCAGGAAGATGGCTACACCTTC.

CDR3 sequence: CASSAFGGSEQYF. CDR3 nucleotides: TGTGCCAGCAGCGCGTTTGGGGGCTCCGAGCAGTACTTC. J is TRBJ2-7 and V is TRBV5-6; TRBD1 is a possible D gene (6 bases). Germline CDR1 SGHDT, CDR2 YYEEEE. V gave up 4 bases and J gave up 6 bases, with 14 bases separating them. The CDR3 spans 13 residues.

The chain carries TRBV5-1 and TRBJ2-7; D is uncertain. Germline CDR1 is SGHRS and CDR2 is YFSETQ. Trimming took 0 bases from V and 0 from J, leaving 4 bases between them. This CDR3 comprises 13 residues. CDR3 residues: CASSLASSYEQYF. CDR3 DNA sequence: TGCGCCAGCAGCTTGGCTAGCTCCTACGAGCAGTACTTC. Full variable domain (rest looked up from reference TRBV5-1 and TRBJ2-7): KAGVTQTPRYLIKTRGQQVTLSCSPISGHRSVSWYQQTPGQGLQFLFEYFSETQRNKGNFPGRFSGRQFSNSRSEMNVSTLELGDSALYLCASSLASSYEQYFGPGTRLTVT.

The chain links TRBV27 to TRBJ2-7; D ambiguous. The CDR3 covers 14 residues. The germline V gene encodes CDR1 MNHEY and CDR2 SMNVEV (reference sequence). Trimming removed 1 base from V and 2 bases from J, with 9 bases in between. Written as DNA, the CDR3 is TGTGCCAGCAGTTTATTCGCGGAACCCTACGAGCAGTACTTC. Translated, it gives CASSLFAEPYEQYF.

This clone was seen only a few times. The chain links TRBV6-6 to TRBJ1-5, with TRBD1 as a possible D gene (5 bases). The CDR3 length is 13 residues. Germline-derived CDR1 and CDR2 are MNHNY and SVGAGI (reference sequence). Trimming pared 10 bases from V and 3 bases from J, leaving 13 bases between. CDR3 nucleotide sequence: TGTGCCACCCTCGGGGGGTCCAATCAGCCCCAGCATTTT. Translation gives CATLGGSNQPQHF.

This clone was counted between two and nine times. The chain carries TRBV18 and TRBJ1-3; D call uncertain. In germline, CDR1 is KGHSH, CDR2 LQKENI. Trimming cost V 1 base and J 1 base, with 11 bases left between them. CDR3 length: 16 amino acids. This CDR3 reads CASSPRAAASGNTIYF. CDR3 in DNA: TGTGCCAGCTCACCACGAGCGGCGGCATCTGGAAACACCATATATTTT.

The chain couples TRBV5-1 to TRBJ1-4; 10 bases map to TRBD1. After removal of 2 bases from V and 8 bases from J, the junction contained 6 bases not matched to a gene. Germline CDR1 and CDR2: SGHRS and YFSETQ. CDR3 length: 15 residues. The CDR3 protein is CASSFSGQGYEKLFF. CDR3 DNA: TGCGCCAGCAGCTTCTCGGGACAGGGGTACGAAAAACTGTTTTTT.

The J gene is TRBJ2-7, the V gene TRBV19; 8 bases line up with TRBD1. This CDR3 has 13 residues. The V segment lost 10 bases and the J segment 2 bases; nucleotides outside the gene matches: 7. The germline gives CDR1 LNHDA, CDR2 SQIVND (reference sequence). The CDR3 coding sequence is TGTGCCACCTTGGACAGGGAAACCTACGAGCAGTACTTC. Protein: CATLDRETYEQYF. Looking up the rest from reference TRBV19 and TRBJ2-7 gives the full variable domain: DGGITQSPKYLFRKEGQNVTLSCEQNLNHDAMYWYRQDPGQGLRLIYYSQIVNDFQKGDIAEGYSVSREKKESFPLTVTSAQKNPTAFYLCATLDRETYEQYFGPGTRLTVT.

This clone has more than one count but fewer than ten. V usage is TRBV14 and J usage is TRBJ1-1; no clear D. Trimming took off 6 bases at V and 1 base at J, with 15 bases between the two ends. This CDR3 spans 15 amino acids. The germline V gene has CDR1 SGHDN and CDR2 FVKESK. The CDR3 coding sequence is TGTGCCAGCAGGCGGGGTCTACTCCAGAACACTGAAGCTTTCTTT. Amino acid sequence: CASRRGLLQNTEAFF.

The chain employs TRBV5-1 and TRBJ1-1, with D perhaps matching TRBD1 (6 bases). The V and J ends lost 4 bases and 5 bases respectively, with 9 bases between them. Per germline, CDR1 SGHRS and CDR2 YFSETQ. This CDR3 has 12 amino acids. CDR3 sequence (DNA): TGCGCCAGCAGCCAGGACAGAACTGAAGCTTTCTTT. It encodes CASSQDRTEAFF.

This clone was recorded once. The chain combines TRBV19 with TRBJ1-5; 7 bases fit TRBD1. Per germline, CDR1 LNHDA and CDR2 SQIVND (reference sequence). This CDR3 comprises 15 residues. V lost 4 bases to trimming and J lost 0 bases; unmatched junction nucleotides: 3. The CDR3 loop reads CASSRQGYSNQPQHF. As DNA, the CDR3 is TGTGCCAGTAGTAGACAGGGTTATAGCAATCAGCCCCAGCATTTT.

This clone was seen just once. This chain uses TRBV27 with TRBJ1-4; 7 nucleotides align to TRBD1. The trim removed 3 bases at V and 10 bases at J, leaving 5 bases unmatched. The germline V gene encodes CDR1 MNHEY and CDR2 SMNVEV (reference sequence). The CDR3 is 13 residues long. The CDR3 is CASSLGTVRKLFF. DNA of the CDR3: TGTGCCAGCAGTTTGGGGACAGTAAGAAAACTGTTTTTT.

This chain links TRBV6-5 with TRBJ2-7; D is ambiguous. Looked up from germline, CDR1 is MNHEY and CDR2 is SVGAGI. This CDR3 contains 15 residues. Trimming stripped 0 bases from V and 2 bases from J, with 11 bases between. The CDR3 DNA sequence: TGTGCCAGCAGTTACTCGAGTGCATTCCCCTACGAGCAGTACTTC. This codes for CASSYSSAFPYEQYF.

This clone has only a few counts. CDR3 region: CASSSPGLSEQYF. The CDR3 DNA sequence: TGTGCCAGCAGCTCCCCGGGACTTAGCGAGCAGTACTTC. This chain connects TRBV11-3 to TRBJ2-7; D might be TRBD2 (6 bases). Trimming took off 4 bases at V and 6 bases at J, with 13 bases between the two ends. Germline CDR1 SGHNT, CDR2 YENEEA. CDR3 length: 13 amino acids.

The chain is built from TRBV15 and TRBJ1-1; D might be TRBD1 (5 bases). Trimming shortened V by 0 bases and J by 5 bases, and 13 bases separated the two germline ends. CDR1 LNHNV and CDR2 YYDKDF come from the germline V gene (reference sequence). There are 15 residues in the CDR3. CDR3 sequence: CATSREGQGGTEAFF. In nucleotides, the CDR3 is TGTGCCACCAGCAGAGAAGGGCAGGGAGGAACTGAAGCTTTCTTT. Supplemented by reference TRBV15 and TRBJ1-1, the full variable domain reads DAMVIQNPRYQVTQFGKPVTLSCSQTLNHNVMYWYQQKSSQAPKLLFHYYDKDFNNEADTPDNFQSRRPNTSFCFLDIRSPGLGDTAMYLCATSREGQGGTEAFFGQGTRLTVV.

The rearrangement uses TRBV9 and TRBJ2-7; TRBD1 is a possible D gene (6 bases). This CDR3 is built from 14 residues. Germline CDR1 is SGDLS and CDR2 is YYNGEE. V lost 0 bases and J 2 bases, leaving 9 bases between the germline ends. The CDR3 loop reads CASSVGAGAYEQYF. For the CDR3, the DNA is TGTGCCAGCAGCGTAGGTGCAGGGGCCTACGAGCAGTACTTC.